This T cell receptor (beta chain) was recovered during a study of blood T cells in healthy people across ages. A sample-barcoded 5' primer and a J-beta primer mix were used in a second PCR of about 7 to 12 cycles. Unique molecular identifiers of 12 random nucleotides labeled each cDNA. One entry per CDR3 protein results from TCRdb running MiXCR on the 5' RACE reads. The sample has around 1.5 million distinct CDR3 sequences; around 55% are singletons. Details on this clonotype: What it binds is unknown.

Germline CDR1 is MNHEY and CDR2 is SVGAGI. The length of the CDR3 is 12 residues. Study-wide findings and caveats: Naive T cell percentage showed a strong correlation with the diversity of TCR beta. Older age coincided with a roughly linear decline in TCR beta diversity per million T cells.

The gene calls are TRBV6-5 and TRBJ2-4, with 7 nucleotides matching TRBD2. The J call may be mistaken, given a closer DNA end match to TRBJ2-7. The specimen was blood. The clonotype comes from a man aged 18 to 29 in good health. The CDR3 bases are TGTGCCAGCAGGAAGGGAGGGGTCGAGCAGTACTTC. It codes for CASRKGGVEQYF.